This T cell receptor beta chain is drawn from a study of shared clonotypes between healthy human individuals. Study information: Used for every donor were three CD4 naive, three CD4 memory, two CD8 naive and one CD8 memory plate. General study points: When compared with the clonotypes that were shared by all four sorted-subset donors, the non-shared clonotypes turned out to have lower generation probabilities. Naive subsets, compared against memory subsets, generally had larger estimated richness values.

Points on this clone: What it recognizes is unknown.

The method was immunoSEQ multiplex PCR; TCRdb's version includes in-frame clones alone and lacks a portion of them. The table records some 2,000,000 clones, around 95% of them present only once. V lost 9 bases to trimming and J lost 5 bases, with 11 bases between them. Germline assignment: CDR1 MDHEN and CDR2 SYDVKM. The CDR3 is 12 amino acids. Sequenced: naive CD4+ T cells sorted from blood. As to subset: CD45RA+ positively selected. The chain carries TRBV28 and TRBJ1-3, with D unresolved. The sequence was collected from a young man in good health. In DNA, the CDR3 is TGTGCCAGTCACAGCGACCGAAACACCATATATTTT. As protein: CASHSDRNTIYF.